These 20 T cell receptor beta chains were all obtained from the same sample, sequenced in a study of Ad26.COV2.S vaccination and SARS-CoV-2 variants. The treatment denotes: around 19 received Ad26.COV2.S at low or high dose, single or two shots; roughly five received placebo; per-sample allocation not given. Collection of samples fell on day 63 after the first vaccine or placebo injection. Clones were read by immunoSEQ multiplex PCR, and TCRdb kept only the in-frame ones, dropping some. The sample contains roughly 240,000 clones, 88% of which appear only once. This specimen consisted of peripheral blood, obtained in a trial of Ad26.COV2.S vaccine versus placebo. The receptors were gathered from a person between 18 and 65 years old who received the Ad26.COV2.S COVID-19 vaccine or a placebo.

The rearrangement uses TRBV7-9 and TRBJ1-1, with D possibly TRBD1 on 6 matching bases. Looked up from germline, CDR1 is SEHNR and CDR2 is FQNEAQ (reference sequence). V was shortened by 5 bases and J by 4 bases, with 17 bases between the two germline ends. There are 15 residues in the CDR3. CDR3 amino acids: CASSPQGRGSTEAFF. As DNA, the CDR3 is TGTGCCAGCAGCCCCCAGGGGAGGGGGAGCACTGAAGCTTTCTTT. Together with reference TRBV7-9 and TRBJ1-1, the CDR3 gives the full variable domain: DTGVSQNPRHKITKRGQNVTFRCDPISEHNRLYWYRQTLGQGPEFLTYFQNEAQLEKSRLLSDRFSAERPKGSFSTLEIQRTEQGDSAMYLCASSPQGRGSTEAFFGQGTRLTVV.

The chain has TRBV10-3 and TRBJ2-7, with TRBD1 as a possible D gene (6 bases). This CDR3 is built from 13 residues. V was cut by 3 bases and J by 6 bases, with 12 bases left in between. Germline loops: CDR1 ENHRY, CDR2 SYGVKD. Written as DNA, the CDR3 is TGTGCCATCAGTGAACAGGGCTTGGGCGAGCAGTACTTC. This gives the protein CAISEQGLGEQYF.

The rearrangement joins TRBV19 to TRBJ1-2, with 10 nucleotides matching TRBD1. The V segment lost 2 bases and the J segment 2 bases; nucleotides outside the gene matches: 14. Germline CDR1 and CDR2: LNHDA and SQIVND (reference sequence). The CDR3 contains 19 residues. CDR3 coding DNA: TGTGCCAGTAGTATACCCAGGGACAGGGGAGGGCTGGGGAACTATGGCTACACCTTC. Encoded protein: CASSIPRDRGGLGNYGYTF. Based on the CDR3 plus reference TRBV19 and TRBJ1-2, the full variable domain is DGGITQSPKYLFRKEGQNVTLSCEQNLNHDAMYWYRQDPGQGLRLIYYSQIVNDFQKGDIAEGYSVSREKKESFPLTVTSAQKNPTAFYLCASSIPRDRGGLGNYGYTFGSGTRLTVV.

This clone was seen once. DNA for the CDR3: TGTGCCAGCAGCTTAAGGGAACAGCCTAATAGCAATCAGCCCCAGCATTTT. Translating gives CASSLREQPNSNQPQHF. The gene calls are TRBV7-8 and TRBJ1-5; no reliable D call. Germline loops: CDR1 SGHVS, CDR2 FQNEAQ. V gave up 2 bases and J gave up 0 bases, with 14 bases separating them. This CDR3 region has 17 residues. Based on the CDR3 plus reference TRBV7-8 and TRBJ1-5, the full variable domain is GAGVSQSPRYKVAKRGQDVALRCDPISGHVSLFWYQQALGQGPEFLTYFQNEAQLDKSGLPSDRFFAERPEGSVSTLKIQRTQQEDSAVYLCASSLREQPNSNQPQHFGDGTRLSIL.

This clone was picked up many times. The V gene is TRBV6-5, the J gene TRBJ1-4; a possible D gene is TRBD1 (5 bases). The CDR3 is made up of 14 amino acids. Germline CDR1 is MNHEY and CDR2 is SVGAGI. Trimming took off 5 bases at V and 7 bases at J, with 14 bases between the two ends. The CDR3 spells CASSRGVTPEKLFF. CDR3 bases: TGTGCCAGCAGTAGGGGCGTTACCCCTGAAAAACTGTTTTTT.

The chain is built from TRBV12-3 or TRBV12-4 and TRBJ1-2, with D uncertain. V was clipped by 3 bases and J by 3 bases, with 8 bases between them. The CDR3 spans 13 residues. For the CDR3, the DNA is TGTGCCAGCAGTTTGGGGAACGACTATGGCTACACCTTC. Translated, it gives CASSLGNDYGYTF.

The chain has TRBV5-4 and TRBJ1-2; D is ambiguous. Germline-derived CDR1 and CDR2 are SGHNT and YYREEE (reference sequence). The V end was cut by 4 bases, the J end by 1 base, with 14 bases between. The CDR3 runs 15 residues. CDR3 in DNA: TGTGCCAGCAGCCAGGCAGGATTAATTAACTATGGCTACACCTTC. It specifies CASSQAGLINYGYTF.

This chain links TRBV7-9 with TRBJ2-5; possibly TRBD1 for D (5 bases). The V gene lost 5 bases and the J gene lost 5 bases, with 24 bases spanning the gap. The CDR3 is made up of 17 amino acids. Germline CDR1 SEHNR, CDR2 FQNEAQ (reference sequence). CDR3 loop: CASSPTTPAGLMETQYF. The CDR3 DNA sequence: TGTGCCAGCAGCCCTACTACCCCTGCAGGGCTAATGGAGACCCAGTACTTC.

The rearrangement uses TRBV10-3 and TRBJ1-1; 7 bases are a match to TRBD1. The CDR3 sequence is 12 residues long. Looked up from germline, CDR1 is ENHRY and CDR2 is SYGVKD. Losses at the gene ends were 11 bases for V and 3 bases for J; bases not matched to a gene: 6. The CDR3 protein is CAATGLDTEAFF. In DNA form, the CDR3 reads TGTGCCGCGACAGGGCTAGACACTGAAGCTTTCTTT.

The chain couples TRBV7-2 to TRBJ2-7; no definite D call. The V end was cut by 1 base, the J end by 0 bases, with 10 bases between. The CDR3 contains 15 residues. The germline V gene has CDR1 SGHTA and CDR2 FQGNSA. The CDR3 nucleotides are TGTGCCAGCAGCTTAGAGATAGGGTACTCCTACGAGCAGTACTTC. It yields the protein CASSLEIGYSYEQYF.

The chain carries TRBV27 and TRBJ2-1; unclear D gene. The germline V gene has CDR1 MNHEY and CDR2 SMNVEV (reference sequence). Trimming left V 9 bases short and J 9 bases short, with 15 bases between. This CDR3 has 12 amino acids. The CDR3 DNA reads TGTGCCAGTCGCCCGAGTGTAGGTGAGCAGTTCTTC. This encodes CASRPSVGEQFF.

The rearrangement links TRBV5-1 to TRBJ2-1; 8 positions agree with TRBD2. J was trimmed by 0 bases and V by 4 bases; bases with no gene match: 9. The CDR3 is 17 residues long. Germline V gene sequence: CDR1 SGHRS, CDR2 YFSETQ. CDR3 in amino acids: CASSRGAGASSYNEQFF. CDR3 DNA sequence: TGCGCCAGCAGCCGAGGAGCGGGGGCTAGCTCCTACAATGAGCAGTTCTTC.

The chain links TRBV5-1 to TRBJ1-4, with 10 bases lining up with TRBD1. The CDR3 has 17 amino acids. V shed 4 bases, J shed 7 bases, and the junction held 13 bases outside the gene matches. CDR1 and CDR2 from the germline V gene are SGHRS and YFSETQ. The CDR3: CASSQGTGAARSEKLFF. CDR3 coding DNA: TGCGCCAGCAGCCAGGGGACAGGGGCCGCTAGAAGTGAAAAACTGTTTTTT.

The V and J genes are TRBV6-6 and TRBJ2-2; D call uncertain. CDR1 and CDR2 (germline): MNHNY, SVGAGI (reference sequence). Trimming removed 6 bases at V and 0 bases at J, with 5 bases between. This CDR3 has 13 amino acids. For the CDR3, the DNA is TGTGCCAGCAGAGGGACGAACACCGGGGAGCTGTTTTTT. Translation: CASRGTNTGELFF.

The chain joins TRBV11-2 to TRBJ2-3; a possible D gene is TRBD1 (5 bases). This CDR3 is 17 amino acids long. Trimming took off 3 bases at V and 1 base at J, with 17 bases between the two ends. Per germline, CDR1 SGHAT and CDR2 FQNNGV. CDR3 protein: CASSLNGAHRGTDTQYF. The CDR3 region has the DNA TGTGCCAGCAGCTTGAATGGGGCCCACCGCGGCACAGATACGCAGTATTTT. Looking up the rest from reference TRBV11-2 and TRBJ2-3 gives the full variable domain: EAGVAQSPRYKIIEKRQSVAFWCNPISGHATLYWYQQILGQGPKLLIQFQNNGVVDDSQLPKDRFSAERLKGVDSTLKIQPAKLEDSAVYLCASSLNGAHRGTDTQYFGPGTRLTVL.

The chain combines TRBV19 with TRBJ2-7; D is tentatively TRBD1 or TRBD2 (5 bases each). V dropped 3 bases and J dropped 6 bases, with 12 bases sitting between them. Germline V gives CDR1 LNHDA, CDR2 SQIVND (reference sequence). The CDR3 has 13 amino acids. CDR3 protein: CASSMDGTGEQYF. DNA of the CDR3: TGTGCCAGTAGTATGGACGGGACGGGCGAGCAGTACTTC.

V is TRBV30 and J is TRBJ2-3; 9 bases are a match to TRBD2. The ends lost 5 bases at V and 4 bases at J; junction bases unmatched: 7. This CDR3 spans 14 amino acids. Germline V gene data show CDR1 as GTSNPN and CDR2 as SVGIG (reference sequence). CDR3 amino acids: CAWSAGGGADTQYF. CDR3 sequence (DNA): TGTGCCTGGTCTGCCGGCGGGGGGGCAGATACGCAGTATTTT.

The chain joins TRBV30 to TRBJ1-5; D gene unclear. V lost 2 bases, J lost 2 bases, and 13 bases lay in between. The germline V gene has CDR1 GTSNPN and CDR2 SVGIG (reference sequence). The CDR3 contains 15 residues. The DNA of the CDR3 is TGTGCCTGGAGTACCCCGTTCCCGGGCAATCAGCCCCAGCATTTT. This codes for CAWSTPFPGNQPQHF.

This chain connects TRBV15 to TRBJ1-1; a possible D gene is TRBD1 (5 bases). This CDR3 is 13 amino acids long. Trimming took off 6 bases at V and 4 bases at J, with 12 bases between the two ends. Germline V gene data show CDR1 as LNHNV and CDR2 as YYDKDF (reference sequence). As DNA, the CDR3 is TGTGCCACCAGGGCGGCGGGGGGCACTGAAGCTTTCTTT. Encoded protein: CATRAAGGTEAFF.

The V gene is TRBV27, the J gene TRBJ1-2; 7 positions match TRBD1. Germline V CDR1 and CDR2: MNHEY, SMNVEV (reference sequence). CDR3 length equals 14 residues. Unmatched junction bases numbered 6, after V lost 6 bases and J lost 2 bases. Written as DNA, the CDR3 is TGTGCCAGCAGGCTAAGACAGGGAAACTATGGCTACACCTTC. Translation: CASRLRQGNYGYTF.